This T cell receptor (beta chain) was obtained from a study of CD8 T cells in Susac syndrome. General observations from the study: That the number of individuals in its TCR sequencing and HLA analysis was relatively small was acknowledged by the study.

Stable or active relapsing-remitting multiple sclerosis, untreated and meeting revised McDonald criteria, defined the controls. TEMRA cells were enriched by FACS, and CD4+ and CD8+ T cells were negatively isolated. From germline, CDR1 is SNHLY and CDR2 FYNNEI. This CDR3 is 13 amino acids long. V lost 5 bases to trimming and J lost 1 base, with 8 bases between them. The authors reverse transcribed about 0.5 to 1 ug RNA with random hexamers. From the immunoSEQ multiplex PCR reads, TCRdb called clonotypes with MiXCR, one entry per CDR3 protein. The data contain 200,000 or so distinct CDR3 sequences, about 96% of them singletons. As to this clonotype: Its antigen is unknown.

The sequence derives from a human donor with multiple sclerosis. The specimen sequenced was CD4+ T cells from PBMCs. This chain uses TRBV2 with TRBJ1-1; the D is unclear. The CDR3 protein is CASSMAKNTEAFF. For the CDR3, the DNA is TGTGCCAGCAGTATGGCGAAGAACACTGAAGCTTTCTTT.